Presented here are 14 T cell receptor beta chains from one specimen sequenced in a study of blood T cell repertoires in COVID-19. Profiled with immunoSEQ multiplex PCR; TCRdb holds only in-frame clones, not every one. The table has 220,000 or so clones, approximately 84% seen once. The sample was peripheral blood. The source is an elderly woman with acute or convalescent COVID-19.

The chain combines TRBV11-1 with TRBJ2-3; perhaps TRBD2 as D (5 bases). The germline V gene has CDR1 SGHAT and CDR2 FQDESV (reference sequence). The CDR3 is 14 residues long. V shed 2 bases and J shed 4 bases, with 10 bases lying between them. The CDR3: CASSLIPGSDTQYF. In DNA form, the CDR3 reads TGTGCCAGCAGCTTAATCCCGGGATCAGATACGCAGTATTTT.

This clone has more than one count but fewer than ten. The chain joins TRBV6-5 to TRBJ2-7; 8 positions agree with TRBD2. In germline, CDR1 is MNHEY, CDR2 SVGAGI. The V segment lost 2 bases and the J segment 0 bases; nucleotides outside the gene matches: 6. The CDR3 spans 16 residues. In DNA, the CDR3 is TGTGCCAGCAGTTACGATCTGAGCGGGAGCTCCTACGAGCAGTACTTC. It codes for CASSYDLSGSSYEQYF.

The rearrangement uses TRBV30 and TRBJ2-7; no clear D. Trimming removed 2 bases from V and 4 bases from J, with 6 bases in between. Germline assignment: CDR1 GTSNPN and CDR2 SVGIG (reference sequence). The CDR3 runs 11 residues. As DNA, the CDR3 is TGTGCCTGGAGTCCTGCGTACGAGCAGTACTTC. Protein product: CAWSPAYEQYF.

The rearrangement links TRBV6-2 or TRBV6-3 to TRBJ1-5; 10 bases agree with TRBD1. The V segment lost 0 bases and the J segment 7 bases; nucleotides outside the gene matches: 9. The CDR3 extends over 17 amino acids. The germline V gene encodes CDR1 MNHEY and CDR2 SVGEGT. The CDR3 bases are TGTGCCAGCAGTTACTCACCGGGACAGGGGCTGGGGCAGCCCCAGCATTTT. Translating gives CASSYSPGQGLGQPQHF.

The table lists this clone with a few counts. V and J are TRBV5-1 and TRBJ2-7; TRBD2 agrees at 11 bases. There are 16 residues in the CDR3. Germline V gene data show CDR1 as SGHRS and CDR2 as YFSETQ. With V trimmed by 1 base and J by 0 bases, 3 bases remained unmatched. In DNA form, the CDR3 reads TGCGCCAGCAGCTTGTTAACTAGCGGGAGCTCCTACGAGCAGTACTTC. Translating gives CASSLLTSGSSYEQYF.

The chain recombines TRBV11-3 with TRBJ2-1; D possibly corresponds to TRBD2 (5 bases). The CDR3 has 15 amino acids. V lost 0 bases, J lost 2 bases, and 8 bases lay in between. CDR1 and CDR2 from the germline V gene are SGHNT and YENEEA. This chain's CDR3 is CASSLESGPYNEQFF. DNA of the CDR3: TGTGCCAGCAGCTTAGAAAGCGGACCCTACAATGAGCAGTTCTTC.

The genes are TRBV9 and TRBJ2-3, with D hard to call. The V gene lost 4 bases and the J gene lost 2 bases, with 14 bases spanning the gap. CDR1 and CDR2 from the germline V gene are SGDLS and YYNGEE. This CDR3 is 15 amino acids long. This CDR3 is CASSSYGSATDTQYF. The CDR3 DNA is TGTGCCAGCAGCAGCTATGGCAGCGCCACAGATACGCAGTATTTT.

The J gene is TRBJ2-1, the V gene TRBV11-2; 7 nucleotides match TRBD2. The germline gives CDR1 SGHAT, CDR2 FQNNGV. V lost 3 bases to trimming and J lost 0 bases; unmatched junction nucleotides: 14. The CDR3 contains 19 residues. The CDR3 region has the DNA TGTGCCAGCAGCTTGACTAGCCGACCCCTCCTTAGCTCCTACAATGAGCAGTTCTTC. Amino acid sequence: CASSLTSRPLLSSYNEQFF.

The chain combines TRBV24-1 with TRBJ2-3; unclear D gene. This CDR3 contains 15 residues. Germline V CDR1 and CDR2: KGHDR, SFDVKD. Trimming stripped 2 bases from V and 2 bases from J, with 10 bases between. In DNA, the CDR3 is TGTGCCACCAGTGATTCTACAGCTGCCACAGATACGCAGTATTTT. Residues: CATSDSTAATDTQYF.

This CDR3 is CASLKTGETQYF. The CDR3, as DNA: TGTGCCAGCCTTAAGACCGGGGAGACCCAGTACTTC. J is TRBJ2-5 and V is TRBV6-6; D unclear. V dropped 8 bases and J dropped 5 bases, with 12 bases sitting between them. The length of the CDR3 is 12 residues. Germline loops: CDR1 MNHNY, CDR2 SVGAGI (reference sequence).

This clone was observed a few times. The chain recombines TRBV2 with TRBJ1-2; D is unresolved. The CDR3 is 13 amino acids. Germline V gene lookup returns CDR1 SNHLY and CDR2 FYNNEI. With 4 bases removed from V and 4 bases from J, the gap between germline ends came to 10 bases. CDR3 sequence reads: CASSGEQVYGYTF. CDR3 bases: TGTGCCAGCAGTGGAGAGCAGGTCTATGGCTACACCTTC.

The chain uses TRBV30 and TRBJ2-7, with D perhaps matching TRBD1 (5 bases). CDR1 is GTSNPN and CDR2 is SVGIG in the germline V gene (reference sequence). This CDR3 comprises 14 residues. V lost 0 bases and J 5 bases, leaving 14 bases between the germline ends. This CDR3 is CAWSVGLRVDEQYF. CDR3 bases: TGTGCCTGGAGTGTAGGTCTCAGGGTTGACGAGCAGTACTTC.

The chain couples TRBV6-6 to TRBJ2-3; 10 bases match TRBD1. Germline V gene lookup returns CDR1 MNHNY and CDR2 SVGAGI (reference sequence). CDR3 size: 14 residues. Unmatched junction bases numbered 5, after V lost 5 bases and J lost 6 bases. The CDR3 DNA reads as TGTGCCAGCAGTACGGGGACAGGGGTGGATACGCAGTATTTT. Its protein is CASSTGTGVDTQYF.

The table lists this clone with a count of one. V gene TRBV18 combines with J gene TRBJ2-2; unclear D gene. Trimming pared 2 bases from V and 6 bases from J, leaving 7 bases between. The length of the CDR3 is 13 residues. CDR1 KGHSH and CDR2 LQKENI come from the germline V gene. The CDR3 is CASSPGSSGELFF. CDR3 in DNA: TGTGCCAGCTCACCAGGCTCGTCCGGGGAGCTGTTTTTT.